This T cell receptor beta chain was sequenced during a study of T-cell reconstitution after alpha-beta-depleted transplantation in children. In this sample, this clonotype turned up many times. The library targeted TCRbeta and was prepared with unique molecular identifiers. Each CDR3 protein is one row after TCRdb ran MiXCR on the PCR reads. The sample contains about 340,000 distinct CDR3 sequences, roughly 15% of which appear only once. CDR3 length: 15 residues. V gave up 0 bases and J gave up 3 bases, with 10 bases separating them. Germline CDR1 reads SGHRS; CDR2 reads YFSETQ. This TCR was sampled from a human donor who donated a stem cell graft to a child with Fanconi anemia. The sequenced sample was PBMCs, obtained from the stem cell graft. This chain uses TRBV5-1 with TRBJ1-3; D is possibly TRBD1 (6 bases). CDR3 DNA: TGCGCCAGCAGCTTGGCCCTAGGGGGTGGAAACACCATATATTTT. Translation: CASSLALGGGNTIYF.